Listed here are 5 T cell receptor beta chains from one sample, sequenced in a study of cytomegalovirus exposure and HLA in healthy donors. Data came from immunoSEQ multiplex PCR; TCRdb stores just in-frame clones and leaves some out. The top ten hold roughly 1.5% of the sample, which has 150,000 or so clones, around nine tenths seen once. Sequences were obtained from PBMCs. The receptor source for this set is a woman under 40 in good health and CMV-seronegative.

The chain is built from TRBV6-5 and TRBJ1-2, with 12 nucleotides matching TRBD1. The CDR3 length is 15 residues. Losses at the gene ends were 7 bases for V and 4 bases for J; bases not matched to a gene: 7. The germline CDR1 and CDR2 sequences are MNHEY and SVGAGI. The CDR3 coding sequence is TGTGCCAGCACAGACGGGACAGGGGGCTTCTATGGCTACACCTTC. The encoded protein is CASTDGTGGFYGYTF.

The rearrangement joins TRBV27 to TRBJ2-7; 7 bases are a match to TRBD2. The J segment lost 1 base and the V segment lost 5 bases, leaving 5 bases of the junction unmatched. CDR3 length: 14 amino acids. Germline V CDR1 and CDR2: MNHEY, SMNVEV (reference sequence). CDR3: CASSRGGSSYEQYF. Here the CDR3 DNA reads TGTGCCAGCAGTAGAGGCGGGAGTTCCTACGAGCAGTACTTC.

The chain links TRBV11-2 to TRBJ2-7; 9 nucleotides match TRBD2. V was clipped by 1 base and J by 3 bases; unmatched bases: 10. CDR1 and CDR2 from the germline V gene are SGHAT and FQNNGV. The CDR3 has 17 residues. CDR3 nucleotide sequence: TGTGCCAGCAGCTTAGTTTTTAGCGGGGGCTGGAACTACGAGCAGTACTTC. This sequence encodes CASSLVFSGGWNYEQYF.

The gene calls are TRBV19 and TRBJ2-1, with D perhaps TRBD2 (5 bases). CDR3 size: 15 residues. In germline, CDR1 is LNHDA, CDR2 SQIVND (reference sequence). Trimming left V 2 bases short and J 3 bases short, with 11 bases between. Written as DNA, the CDR3 is TGTGCCAGTAGTATAAAAAGCGGAGGCTACAATGAGCAGTTCTTC. This gives the protein CASSIKSGGYNEQFF.

The CDR3 DNA reads TGTGCCAGCAGCTGGGGCTGGGTAGCGGGGGGGTCAGATACGCAGTATTTT. Its protein is CASSWGWVAGGSDTQYF. The gene calls are TRBV5-6 and TRBJ2-3; 11 bases are shared with TRBD2. V lost 3 bases, J lost 4 bases, and 10 bases stayed unmatched. CDR1 is SGHDT, CDR2 YYEEEE, per germline. The CDR3 has 17 amino acids.